What follows is one T cell receptor beta chain and its context. What it binds is unknown. The data are from a study of shared clonotypes between healthy human individuals. This CDR3 comprises 14 residues. V was clipped by 5 bases and J by 2 bases, with 12 bases between them. Looked up from germline, CDR1 is MNHEY and CDR2 is SMNVEV (reference sequence). Genomic DNA from each subset was divided evenly over several immunoSEQ plates. Roughly 200 ng DNA, approximately 30,000 T cell genomes, went into each sorted-subset replicate PCR. Some clones are missing from TCRdb's copy, which holds only in-frame ones; the method was immunoSEQ multiplex PCR. The sample gives 2.5 million or so clones, approximately 92% of which show up once; under 0.15% is in the top ten. The healthy adult donors were HIV-negative and reported no recent acute infections or vaccinations. Points from the study as a whole: Sharing across four donors was highest in naive CD4 (roughly 5%) and lowest in memory CD8 (about 0.4%).

This TCR came from a man aged 18 to 35 in good health. The sequenced material came from naive CD4+ T cells sorted from blood. Subset specified: CD45RA+ positively selected. The rearrangement links TRBV27 to TRBJ2-5; D is unresolved. The CDR3 loop reads CASSPRFIQETQYF. The CDR3 DNA sequence: TGTGCCAGCAGTCCCCGGTTCATACAAGAGACCCAGTACTTC.